Shown below are 15 T cell receptor beta chains from a single sample sequenced in a study of OX40 agonist ivuxolimab in advanced cancers. Measured with immunoSEQ multiplex PCR; TCRdb has only the in-frame clones, and not every one. Here the sample spans 72,000 or so clones, about 91% being singletons. Source: CD4+ or CD8+ T cells sorted from blood, taken in a trial of the OX40 agonist ivuxolimab. Every receptor here comes from an adult with an advanced solid tumor such as melanoma, head and neck, liver or kidney cancer.

The chain is built from TRBV9 and TRBJ2-3; 13 nucleotides align to TRBD2. The germline V gene encodes CDR1 SGDLS and CDR2 YYNGEE. The CDR3 totals 14 residues. Trimming took 5 bases from V and 7 from J; bases not matched to a gene: 4. The CDR3 loop is CASSPGLAGYTQYF. Written as DNA, the CDR3 is TGTGCCAGCAGTCCGGGACTAGCGGGGTATACGCAGTATTTT.

Ten or more counts support this clone. The V gene is TRBV2, the J gene TRBJ2-5; D gene unclear. Trimming removed 5 bases at V and 4 bases at J, with 2 bases between. The CDR3 totals 10 residues. Per the germline V gene, CDR1 is SNHLY and CDR2 is FYNNEI. CDR3 protein: CASSLETQYF. DNA of the CDR3: TGTGCCAGCAGTTTAGAGACCCAGTACTTC.

This clone was picked up a small number of times. The chain uses TRBV18 and TRBJ2-1, with TRBD1 matching over 7 bases. Germline CDR1 reads KGHSH; CDR2 reads LQKENI. J gave up 9 bases and V 4 bases, and 6 bases lay outside the gene matches. The CDR3 has 13 residues. DNA of the CDR3: TGTGCCAGCTCACGGCCACAGGGGAGTGAGCAGTTCTTC. This sequence encodes CASSRPQGSEQFF.

There are a few counts of this clone. V gene TRBV19 combines with J gene TRBJ2-1; 10 nucleotides agree with TRBD2. Trimming at V came to 4 bases and at J to 8 bases, leaving 5 bases not matched to a gene. CDR1 is LNHDA and CDR2 is SQIVND in the germline V gene (reference sequence). The CDR3 covers 14 residues. The CDR3 DNA follows: TGTGCCAGTAGTACCGGACTAGCGGTGCATGAGCAGTTCTTC. Translation: CASSTGLAVHEQFF.

This clone has just a few counts. The J gene is TRBJ1-3, the V gene TRBV9; a possible D gene is TRBD1 (6 bases). This CDR3 has 14 residues. From germline, CDR1 is SGDLS and CDR2 YYNGEE. V gave up 0 bases and J gave up 6 bases, with 10 bases separating them. CDR3 region: CASSVGGGANTIYF. The CDR3 bases are TGTGCCAGCAGCGTAGGAGGGGGGGCAAACACCATATATTTT.

This clone has a single count. This chain connects TRBV6-5 to TRBJ1-2; D unclear. The germline V and J ends were trimmed by 2 bases and 0 bases, with 7 bases remaining between them. This CDR3 contains 14 residues. Germline-derived CDR1 and CDR2 are MNHEY and SVGAGI. This CDR3 reads CASSYHHSNYGYTF. Written as DNA, the CDR3 is TGTGCCAGCAGTTACCATCATTCTAACTATGGCTACACCTTC.

The rearrangement joins TRBV7-8 to TRBJ2-7; no definite D call. Looked up from germline, CDR1 is SGHVS and CDR2 is FQNEAQ. Trimming took off 0 bases at V and 3 bases at J, with 9 bases between the two ends. The CDR3 length is 14 residues. CDR3 sequence reads: CASSLASFGYEQYF. CDR3 bases: TGTGCCAGCAGCTTAGCGAGTTTTGGCTACGAGCAGTACTTC.

The rearrangement uses TRBV28 and TRBJ2-7, with TRBD2 as a possible D gene (7 bases). CDR3 size: 14 residues. V lost 3 bases and J lost 4, with 13 bases in between. Germline CDR1 and CDR2: MDHEN and SYDVKM. DNA of the CDR3: TGTGCCAGCAGTTTGCGGGGGCGAGGTTACGAGCAGTACTTC. It translates to CASSLRGRGYEQYF.

This clone was detected only once. The chain recombines TRBV5-1 with TRBJ2-1, with D possibly being TRBD1 (5 bases). The V gene lost 5 bases and the J gene lost 0 bases, with 12 bases spanning the gap. The CDR3 runs 15 residues. Germline V CDR1 and CDR2: SGHRS, YFSETQ. CDR3 loop: CASRSGSDSYNEQFF. The CDR3 nucleotides are TGCGCCAGCAGATCAGGGTCAGACTCCTACAATGAGCAGTTCTTC.

This clone was detected once. The rearrangement uses TRBV20-1 and TRBJ2-7, with D perhaps assigned TRBD1 or TRBD2 (5 bases each). V was clipped by 5 bases and J by 7 bases, with 12 bases between them. The CDR3 sequence is 11 residues long. The germline V gene encodes CDR1 DFQATT and CDR2 SNEGSKA (reference sequence). The CDR3 nucleotides are TGCAGTGCTGGGGGTAGGAGGGAGCAGTACTTC. This encodes CSAGGRREQYF.

V gene TRBV10-3 combines with J gene TRBJ1-2; TRBD1 is a possible D gene (5 bases). Germline V gene sequence: CDR1 ENHRY, CDR2 SYGVKD. The length of the CDR3 is 13 residues. V was clipped by 10 bases and J by 0 bases, with 12 bases between them. The DNA of the CDR3 is TGTGCCACCTCTGGGGGGGCTAACTATGGCTACACCTTC. Protein product: CATSGGANYGYTF.

The chain carries TRBV7-9 and TRBJ2-1; a weak D match, TRBD2 (7 bases). Germline V CDR1 and CDR2: SEHNR, FQNEAQ (reference sequence). This CDR3 has 15 amino acids. The V gene lost 3 bases and the J gene lost 7 bases, with 16 bases spanning the gap. The CDR3 reads CASSFTGGEWNEQFF. CDR3 DNA sequence: TGTGCCAGCAGCTTTACGGGGGGCGAGTGGAATGAGCAGTTCTTC.

V and J are TRBV7-9 and TRBJ2-2; D could derive from TRBD1 or TRBD2 (5 bases each). CDR1 and CDR2 (germline): SEHNR, FQNEAQ (reference sequence). The germline V and J ends were trimmed by 3 bases and 4 bases, with 18 bases remaining between them. This CDR3 contains 17 residues. The CDR3 DNA follows: TGTGCCAGCAGCTTTTTTTGGGGGACCCCCTCCACCGGGGAGCTGTTTTTT. Its protein product is CASSFFWGTPSTGELFF.

The chain joins TRBV10-3 to TRBJ1-5; possible D gene TRBD1, 6 bases. The V end lost 0 bases, the J end lost 7 bases, and 13 bases lay between the germline ends. From germline, CDR1 is ENHRY and CDR2 SYGVKD. This CDR3 contains 15 residues. In nucleotides, the CDR3 is TGTGCCATCAGTGAGTCAATGGGGGCGGTCCAGCCCCAGCATTTT. Translation gives CAISESMGAVQPQHF.

The genes are TRBV19 and TRBJ1-1; D unresolved. Germline V lookup: CDR1 LNHDA, CDR2 SQIVND (reference sequence). V lost 3 bases and J lost 5, with 22 bases in between. This CDR3 contains 17 residues. The CDR3 reads CASSISEFGRKRTEAFF. Here the CDR3 DNA reads TGTGCCAGTAGTATTTCTGAGTTTGGCAGGAAGAGGACTGAAGCTTTCTTT. Together with reference TRBV19 and TRBJ1-1, the CDR3 gives the full variable domain: DGGITQSPKYLFRKEGQNVTLSCEQNLNHDAMYWYRQDPGQGLRLIYYSQIVNDFQKGDIAEGYSVSREKKESFPLTVTSAQKNPTAFYLCASSISEFGRKRTEAFFGQGTRLTVV.